This T cell receptor (beta chain) was recovered during a study of identical twins. Overall study findings and caveats: The study drew conclusions from cross-sectional statistical analysis, not from following the same donors. Models underestimated out-of-frame TCR alpha sharing in monozygotic twins.

This clonotype was found a few times. The target antigen is unknown. A universal primer site arose from template switching, and cDNA bore unique molecular identifiers. TCRdb redid the calling of the 5' RACE reads with MiXCR, one entry per CDR3 protein. The sample has some 570,000 distinct CDR3 sequences; approximately 20% are singletons. This CDR3 spans 14 amino acids. V was cut by 4 bases and J by 4 bases, with 10 bases left in between. The germline gives CDR1 MNHEY, CDR2 SMNVEV (reference sequence). This sample also belongs to another study, concerning yellow fever vaccine responses in identical twins. Per that paper: The authors reported partly convergent, partly personalized vaccine responses in identical twins.

The sequencing sample was made of CD4+ T cells sorted from blood. This chain uses TRBV27 with TRBJ2-2; the D gene is possibly TRBD2 (6 bases). The sequence came from a woman younger than 30 in good health. CDR3 DNA sequence: TGTGCCAGCAGTTCTAGCGTAAGCACCGGGGAGCTGTTTTTT. This sequence encodes CASSSSVSTGELFF.